The clone carrying this T cell receptor beta chain has just one count. This sample was included in a study of blood T cell repertoires in COVID-19. Study context: Italy, Spain and the United States were the sources of the convalescent and acute COVID-19 samples. T cells, B-cell-depleted T cells, or PBMCs supplied cDNA or gDNA.

Source study methods: Reference gene primers were amplified, and this amplification served to estimate nucleated cell counts. The assay was immunoSEQ multiplex PCR, and TCRdb's table has in-frame clones only and misses some. That table is the source of V, J and clone size, and D and trimming were worked out from the DNA. The sample lists over 30,000 clones, 80% to 90% occurring once. This TCR was sampled from a human donor in a cohort sampled during active COVID-19. The specimen sequenced was peripheral blood.

This CDR3 is CASSIQGNEQFF. The CDR3 DNA follows: TGTGCCAGCAGTATACAGGGCAATGAGCAGTTCTTC. The chain couples TRBV2 to TRBJ2-1; D perhaps matches TRBD1 (6 bases). CDR1 SNHLY and CDR2 FYNNEI come from the germline V gene. The CDR3 extends over 12 amino acids. Trimming removed 5 bases from V and 6 bases from J, with 8 bases in between. Using reference TRBV2 and TRBJ2-1 for the parts outside the CDR3, the full variable domain is EPEVTQTPSHQVTQMGQEVILRCVPISNHLYFYWYRQILGQKVEFLVSFYNNEISEKSEIFDDQFSVERPDGSNFTLKIRSTKLEDSAMYFCASSIQGNEQFFGPGTRLTVL.